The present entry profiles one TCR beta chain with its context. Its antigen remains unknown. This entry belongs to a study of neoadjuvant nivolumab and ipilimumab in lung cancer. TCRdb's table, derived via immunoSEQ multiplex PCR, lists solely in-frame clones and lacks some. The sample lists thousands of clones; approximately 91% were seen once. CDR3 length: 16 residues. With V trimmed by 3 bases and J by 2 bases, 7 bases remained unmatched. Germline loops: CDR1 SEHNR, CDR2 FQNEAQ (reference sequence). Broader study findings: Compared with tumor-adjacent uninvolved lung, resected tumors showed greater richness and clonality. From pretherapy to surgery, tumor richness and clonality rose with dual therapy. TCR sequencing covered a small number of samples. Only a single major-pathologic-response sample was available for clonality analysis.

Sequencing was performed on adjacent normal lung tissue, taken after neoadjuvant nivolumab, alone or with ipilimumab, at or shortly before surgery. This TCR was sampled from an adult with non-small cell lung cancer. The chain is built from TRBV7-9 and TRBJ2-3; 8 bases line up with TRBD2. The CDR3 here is CASSFRRLALTDTQYF. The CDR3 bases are TGTGCCAGCAGCTTCCGAAGACTAGCGCTCACAGATACGCAGTATTTT. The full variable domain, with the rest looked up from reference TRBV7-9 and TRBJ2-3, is DTGVSQNPRHKITKRGQNVTFRCDPISEHNRLYWYRQTLGQGPEFLTYFQNEAQLEKSRLLSDRFSAERPKGSFSTLEIQRTEQGDSAMYLCASSFRRLALTDTQYFGPGTRLTVL.